Listed below are T cell receptor beta chains from one sample, sequenced in a study of cytomegalovirus exposure and HLA in healthy donors. Data came from immunoSEQ multiplex PCR; TCRdb stores just in-frame clones and leaves some out. This table has about 150,000 clones, 79% appearing once. Source material: PBMCs. The receptors derive from a man between 45 and 60 years old in good health and CMV-seropositive. Each CDR3 is given with its conserved first and last residue. Fields, in order: clone size, D gene, V gene, J gene, CDR3 protein, CDR3 DNA. A D gene is named only where the DNA matches it firmly. Part of the rows lack a size; the others show once, few, many or a class for expanded clones.

few,TRBD1,TRBV6-1,TRBJ2-5,CASSDRRGRGYQETQYF,TGTGCCAGCAGTGATCGCAGGGGGCGCGGGTACCAAGAGACCCAGTACTTC
NA,TRBD2,TRBV11-3,TRBJ2-7,CASSLSGMDYEQYF,TGTGCCAGCAGCCTAAGCGGGATGGACTACGAGCAGTACTTC
NA,TRBD1,TRBV19,TRBJ2-7,CASSIEDRGAEQYF,TGTGCCAGTAGTATTGAGGACAGGGGTGCCGAGCAGTACTTC
few,TRBD2,TRBV7-6,TRBJ2-3,CASSLGGGTSGRSDTQYF,TGTGCCAGCAGCTTAGGAGGAGGGACTAGCGGGAGGTCGGATACGCAGTATTTT
once,TRBD1,TRBV29-1,TRBJ2-5,CSVDIDRGGETQYF,TGCAGCGTTGATATAGACAGGGGAGGAGAGACCCAGTACTTC
once,NA,TRBV27,TRBJ1-1,CASSFTGIVTEAFF,TGTGCCAGCAGTTTTACGGGGATCGTCACTGAAGCTTTCTTT
NA,TRBD1,TRBV25-1,TRBJ2-3,CASSRTGGTDTQYF,TGTGCCAGCAGTCGGACAGGGGGCACAGATACGCAGTATTTT
NA,TRBD2,TRBV9,TRBJ2-1,CASSPSSGNYNEQFF,TGTGCCAGCAGCCCTTCTAGCGGGAACTACAATGAGCAGTTCTTC
NA,TRBD1,TRBV4-1,TRBJ2-3,CASSQLLQGARGDTQYF,TGCGCCAGCAGCCAACTTCTACAGGGGGCACGAGGAGATACGCAGTATTTT
NA,TRBD1,TRBV5-6,TRBJ2-7,CASSSSVQGYYEQYF,TGTGCCAGCAGCTCGTCTGTACAGGGGTACTACGAGCAGTACTTC
NA,NA,TRBV15,TRBJ1-5,CATSSPGTPNQPQHF,TGTGCCACCAGCAGTCCCGGGACACCAAATCAGCCCCAGCATTTT
NA,NA,TRBV7-9,TRBJ1-2,CASSLREGTNYGYTF,TGTGCCAGCAGCTTAAGGGAGGGAACCAACTATGGCTACACCTTC
NA,NA,TRBV23-1,TRBJ2-7,CASVDAGGHPYEQYF,TGCGCCAGCGTCGACGCAGGGGGGCATCCCTACGAGCAGTACTTC
NA,NA,TRBV28,TRBJ1-3,CASSLRGSGNTIYF,TGTGCCAGCAGTTTAAGGGGTTCGGGAAACACCATATATTTT
NA,NA,TRBV28,TRBJ1-5,CASTREGGIQPQHF,TGTGCCAGCACCCGGGAGGGGGGGATTCAGCCCCAGCATTTT
NA,TRBD1,TRBV18,TRBJ1-1,CASSTGTGGSEAFF,TGTGCCAGCTCAACCGGGACAGGGGGCTCTGAAGCTTTCTTT
once,NA,TRBV2,TRBJ2-1,CASSDEGSYNEQFF,TGTGCCAGCAGTGACGAGGGCTCCTACAATGAGCAGTTCTTC
NA,NA,TRBV5-1,TRBJ1-3,CASSFSGSGNTIYF,TGCGCCAGCAGCTTTTCAGGATCTGGAAACACCATATATTTT
NA,TRBD1,TRBV5-1,TRBJ2-5,CASSEGQGNLQETQYF,TGCGCCAGCAGCGAGGGACAGGGGAACCTCCAAGAGACCCAGTACTTC
once,TRBD1,TRBV5-1,TRBJ2-1,CASSLEGGRFF,TGCGCCAGCAGCCTCGAAGGGGGCAGGTTCTTC
NA,NA,TRBV19,TRBJ1-4,CASRGRPTNEKLFF,TGTGCCAGTAGGGGCAGGCCTACTAATGAAAAACTGTTTTTT
NA,NA,TRBV6-6,TRBJ2-7,CASSYSLTTASYEQYF,TGTGCCAGCAGTTACTCCCTGACTACCGCCTCCTACGAGCAGTACTTC
NA,NA,TRBV25-1,TRBJ1-2,CASSEYRSQGHGYTF,TGTGCCAGCAGTGAATATCGTAGTCAGGGGCATGGCTACACCTTC
NA,TRBD1,TRBV9,TRBJ1-1,CASSVVLTGGGTEAFF,TGTGCCAGCAGCGTAGTACTAACAGGGGGGGGGACTGAAGCTTTCTTT
once,TRBD2,TRBV6-5,TRBJ2-5,CASSPPTSGSETQYF,TGTGCCAGCAGTCCGCCGACTAGCGGGTCAGAGACCCAGTACTTC
few,NA,TRBV29-1,TRBJ2-1,CSVEVLDSSSYNEQFF,TGCAGCGTTGAAGTTTTGGACAGTAGCTCCTACAATGAGCAGTTCTTC
NA,NA,TRBV5-4,TRBJ1-5,CASSLLNQPQHF,TGTGCCAGCAGCCTTCTCAATCAGCCCCAGCATTTT
NA,NA,TRBV5-1,TRBJ2-5,CASSDQGSQETQYF,TGCGCCAGCAGCGATCAGGGCAGCCAAGAGACCCAGTACTTC
NA,TRBD2,TRBV30,TRBJ2-1,CAWSVTRGTRVAGDNEQFF,TGTGCCTGGAGTGTAACGAGGGGTACCAGGGTAGCGGGAGACAATGAGCAGTTCTTC
few,NA,TRBV7-9,TRBJ2-1,CSSSLGREQFF,TGTTCCAGCAGCTTAGGCCGGGAGCAGTTCTTC
NA,TRBD2,TRBV29-1,TRBJ2-7,CSVRSGSSYEQYF,TGCAGCGTTAGAAGCGGGAGCTCCTACGAGCAGTACTTC
NA,TRBD1,TRBV7-9,TRBJ1-5,CASSRRDRGRDQPQHF,TGTGCCAGCAGCCGAAGGGACAGGGGGAGGGATCAGCCCCAGCATTTT
once,NA,TRBV18,TRBJ2-3,CASSLTGQAGTDTQYF,TGTGCCAGCTCACTAACGGGACAAGCCGGCACAGATACGCAGTATTTT
NA,TRBD2,TRBV5-1,TRBJ2-4,CASSLAGNGRDIQYF,TGCGCCAGCAGCTTGGCCGGAAACGGGAGGGACATTCAGTACTTC
once,TRBD1,TRBV2,TRBJ1-1,CASIPGGSGTEAFF,TGTGCCAGCATTCCAGGGGGTTCTGGCACTGAAGCTTTCTTT
once,TRBD1,TRBV6-6,TRBJ1-5,CASSYSGQGGQPQHF,TGTGCCAGCAGTTACTCGGGACAGGGGGGCCAGCCCCAGCATTTT
NA,NA,TRBV7-9,TRBJ2-3,CASSRLSRDTQYF,TGTGCCAGCAGCCGTTTGTCGAGGGATACGCAGTATTTT